Listed below are T cell receptor beta chains from one sample, sequenced in a study of control samples from healthy donors and cancer patients. Data came from immunoSEQ multiplex PCR; TCRdb stores just in-frame clones and leaves some out. The sample consists of 70,000 or so clones, roughly 90% of them appearing once. Sequencing input: PBMCs. Receptors originate from a man between 60 and 75 years old with lung cancer. The CDR3 runs from the conserved cysteine through the conserved F or W. The order of the fields is D gene, V gene, J gene, CDR3 DNA, CDR3 protein. A D gene is named only where the DNA matches it firmly.

>TRBD1|TRBV19|TRBJ1-2
TGTGCCAGTACCCGACAACCAGGGGGGAACTATGGCTACACCTTC
CASTRQPGGNYGYTF
>TRBD1|TRBV29-1|TRBJ2-7
TGCAGCGTTGAAGTGGGACAGCCCCCCTACGAGCAGTACTTC
CSVEVGQPPYEQYF
>NA|TRBV5-6|TRBJ2-6
TGTGCCAGCAGCGAGCTAATCTCTGGGGCCAACGTCCTGACTTTC
CASSELISGANVLTF
>NA|TRBV15|TRBJ1-1
TGTGCCACCAGCAGTCAGGGGAACACTGAAGCTTTCTTT
CATSSQGNTEAFF
>TRBD1|TRBV11-3|TRBJ1-2
TGTGCCAGCAGCCACCCGACAGGGGCGGGATATGGCTACACCTTC
CASSHPTGAGYGYTF
>TRBD2|TRBV3-1/TRBV3-2|TRBJ2-1
TGTGCCAGCAGCACCCGGACTAGCGGGGCAAACAATGAGCAGTTCTTC
CASSTRTSGANNEQFF
>TRBD2|TRBV5-4|TRBJ2-1
TGTGCCAGCCATGAGCGGGGGGGCTACAATGAGCAGTTCTTC
CASHERGGYNEQFF
>NA|TRBV6-1|TRBJ1-6
TGTGCCAGCAGTGAAATCTTTATGGATTCACCCCTCCACTTT
CASSEIFMDSPLHF
>NA|TRBV2|TRBJ1-5
TGTGCCAGCAGTGATGGGCAGGGTAATCAGCCCCAGCATTTT
CASSDGQGNQPQHF
>NA|TRBV6-5|TRBJ2-5
TGTGCCAGCAGTTTGGGGGGGGCCCTTAGAGAGACCCAGTACTTC
CASSLGGALRETQYF